This TCR beta chain was profiled in a study of cytomegalovirus exposure and HLA in healthy donors. Overall study results and limits: Among TCR sequences, most were rare, though some public TCRs appeared in many donors. Productive status was seen about 90% or about 30% of the time for most TCR beta V segments in an earlier analysis. The authors excluded some V segments, including TRBV6-2 and TRBV6-3, as indistinguishable. Common viral pathogens seemed to be connected with several of the most significant clusters, according to a later analysis.

This clone has only one observation. The antigen remains undetermined. The CDR3 extends over 14 amino acids. The germline V and J ends were trimmed by 5 bases and 1 base, with 12 bases remaining between them. Germline CDR1 is SEHNR and CDR2 is FQNEAQ (reference sequence). The PCR was carried out with 60 Vbeta primers and 13 Jbeta primers. TCRdb's table, derived via immunoSEQ multiplex PCR, lists solely in-frame clones and lacks some. The table includes tens of thousands of clones, around 64% detected once. The source material was PBMCs. The sequence was obtained from a man under 40 in good health and CMV-seronegative. The chain carries TRBV7-9 and TRBJ2-7, with D possibly TRBD2 on 6 matching bases. CDR3 residues: CASSARDQSYEQYF. Here the CDR3 DNA reads TGTGCCAGCAGCGCGCGGGACCAATCCTACGAGCAGTACTTC.